Included here is one T cell receptor (beta chain) sequence, with context. The data originate from a study of T cells expressing NK-cell markers. TCRdb reprocessed the 5' RACE reads, with one entry per CDR3 protein and no DNA. This repertoire includes about 460,000 distinct CDR3 sequences. This sequence originates from a woman aged 45-65 years in good health. Input material: blood T cells: a sorted CD56 or NKG2C T cell subset, CD4+ or CD8+ T cells, or bulk PBMC T cells (not recorded which).

The CDR3 loop is CASSPRQIKSQPQHF. The chain carries TRBV6-5 and TRBJ1-5; TCRdb's assignment of TRBD1 cannot be checked, as there is no DNA. Germline CDR1 and CDR2: MNHEY and SVGAGI. This CDR3 is 15 amino acids long.